A selection of T cell receptor beta chains follows, all from one sample in a study of chemoradiotherapy in HPV16-positive cancers. Profiled with immunoSEQ multiplex PCR; TCRdb holds only in-frame clones, not every one. The sample holds more than 10,000 clones, 80% to 90% seen once. Specimen: blood, collected from a patient who underwent chemoradiotherapy. These receptors were taken from a human donor with HPV-associated anogenital cancer. Both conserved end residues are part of each CDR3. D genes are given only for firm matches. The size of a clone is reported for some rows only, either as once, few or many, or as a class for expanded clones.

v_call	d_call	j_call	clone_size	cdr3_aa	cdr3_nt
TRBV10-1	NA	TRBJ2-1	NA	CASNPDSSYNEQFF	TGCGCCAGCAACCCGGACAGCTCCTACAATGAGCAGTTCTTC
TRBV27	NA	TRBJ2-7	NA	CASSPGNQQYF	TGTGCCAGCAGCCCAGGTAATCAGCAGTACTTC
TRBV29-1	NA	TRBJ2-3	NA	CSVKVLGESTDTQYF	TGCAGCGTGAAAGTTCTGGGGGAGAGCACAGATACGCAGTATTTT
TRBV7-3	NA	TRBJ2-1	NA	CASSFSGDEQFF	TGTGCCAGCAGCTTCTCGGGGGATGAGCAGTTCTTC
TRBV6-1	NA	TRBJ2-1	NA	CASEGSANYNEQFF	TGTGCCAGCGAAGGGTCCGCTAACTACAATGAGCAGTTCTTC
TRBV7-2	TRBD1	TRBJ2-7	NA	CASSSPDRAAYEQYF	TGTGCCAGCAGCTCACCGGACAGGGCAGCCTACGAGCAGTACTTC
TRBV25-1	NA	TRBJ2-6	NA	CASSEAGSSGANVLTF	TGTGCCAGCAGTGAAGCAGGGTCCTCTGGGGCCAACGTCCTGACTTTC
TRBV19	NA	TRBJ1-6	NA	CASSMMGPPLHF	TGTGCCAGTAGTATGATGGGACCACCCCTCCACTTT
TRBV6-5	TRBD1	TRBJ1-4	once	CASRTGGGFDEKLFF	TGTGCCAGCCGGACAGGGGGCGGTTTTGATGAAAAACTGTTTTTT
TRBV7-2	NA	TRBJ2-3	once	CASSYTDTQYF	TGTGCCAGCAGCTATACAGATACGCAGTATTTT
TRBV10-2	TRBD1	TRBJ1-6	NA	CASSGGQAHNSPLHF	TGCGCCAGCAGTGGGGGACAGGCCCATAATTCACCCCTCCACTTT
TRBV7-2	NA	TRBJ2-3	once	CASSLGASWDTQYF	TGTGCCAGCAGCTTAGGGGCCTCGTGGGATACGCAGTATTTT
TRBV19	TRBD1	TRBJ2-1	NA	CASHATGGKVGQFF	TGTGCCAGTCACGCGACAGGGGGCAAAGTTGGGCAGTTCTTC
TRBV11-3	TRBD1	TRBJ2-3	NA	CASSPGEGAGTDTQYF	TGTGCCAGCAGCCCAGGAGAGGGGGCAGGTACAGATACGCAGTATTTT
TRBV19	NA	TRBJ2-3	NA	CASRRGHLTGTDTQYF	TGTGCCAGTAGGAGGGGACACTTGACGGGAACAGATACGCAGTATTTT
TRBV5-1	NA	TRBJ1-1	NA	CASSLSWGWVSEAFF	TGCGCCAGCAGCTTGAGTTGGGGCTGGGTTTCTGAAGCTTTCTTT
TRBV27	NA	TRBJ1-6	NA	CASSSLDSPLHF	TGTGCCAGCAGTTCCTTAGATTCACCCCTCCACTTT
TRBV5-4	NA	TRBJ2-7	NA	CASSRGTSYEQYF	TGTGCCAGCAGTCGTGGCACCTCCTACGAGCAGTACTTC
TRBV7-8	NA	TRBJ1-5	NA	CASSLGGRNQPQHF	TGTGCCAGCAGCTTAGGGGGCCGGAATCAGCCCCAGCATTTT
TRBV19	NA	TRBJ1-5	NA	CASSIRDSNQPQHF	TGTGCCAGTAGTATACGGGATAGCAATCAGCCCCAGCATTTT
TRBV11-1	TRBD1	TRBJ2-7	once	CASSTRTGGINEQYF	TGTGCCAGCAGCACCCGGACAGGGGGCATCAACGAGCAGTACTTC
TRBV5-1	NA	TRBJ1-2	NA	CASSLSGRGYTF	TGCGCCAGCAGCTTGAGTGGGAGAGGCTACACCTTC
TRBV4-2	NA	TRBJ2-7	NA	CASSQPSGLSYEQYF	TGTGCCAGCAGCCAACCCAGCGGGCTCTCCTACGAGCAGTACTTC
TRBV29-1	TRBD1	TRBJ2-5	NA	CSVAGTEGETQYF	TGCAGCGTAGCCGGGACAGAAGGAGAGACCCAGTACTTC
TRBV11-2	TRBD1	TRBJ1-2	NA	CASSPWTGNYGYTF	TGTGCCAGCAGCCCCTGGACAGGAAACTATGGCTACACCTTC
TRBV5-6	TRBD1	TRBJ1-1	NA	CASSHWRDRRTTEAFF	TGTGCCAGCAGCCACTGGCGGGACAGAAGAACAACTGAAGCTTTCTTT
TRBV2	NA	TRBJ2-7	NA	CASSAVDGDHSILSYEQYF	TGTGCCAGCAGTGCAGTGGACGGGGATCACTCAATCCTATCCTACGAGCAGTACTTC
TRBV7-9	NA	TRBJ2-7	NA	CASSFPAGHNYEQYF	TGTGCCAGCAGCTTCCCCGCCGGGCACAACTACGAGCAGTACTTC
TRBV10-2	NA	TRBJ1-1	NA	CASRTAGTYTEAFF	TGCGCCAGCAGGACGGCAGGGACCTACACTGAAGCTTTCTTT
TRBV7-9	TRBD1	TRBJ1-3	NA	CTIETDRGNTIYF	TGTACCATCGAGACGGACAGGGGAAACACCATATATTTT
TRBV29-1	NA	TRBJ2-1	once	CSVDPGINEQFF	TGCAGCGTTGATCCGGGGATCAATGAGCAGTTCTTC
TRBV14	NA	TRBJ2-3	NA	CASSQVRGFSTDTQYF	TGTGCCAGCAGCCAAGTCCGGGGCTTCAGCACAGATACGCAGTATTTT
TRBV18	NA	TRBJ2-6	NA	CASSPPAVSGANVLTF	TGTGCCAGCTCACCACCGGCGGTATCTGGGGCCAACGTCCTGACTTTC
TRBV13	TRBD1	TRBJ2-7	NA	CASSLGIPGGLPYEQYF	TGTGCCAGCAGCTTAGGCATCCCAGGGGGTTTACCTTACGAGCAGTACTTC
TRBV4-2	NA	TRBJ1-5	NA	CASSQDKWGTQPQHF	TGTGCCAGCAGCCAAGATAAGTGGGGTACTCAGCCCCAGCATTTT
TRBV5-1	NA	TRBJ1-1	NA	CASSLTRQLNTEAFF	TGCGCCAGCAGCTTGACCAGGCAGCTGAACACTGAAGCTTTCTTT
TRBV18	NA	TRBJ2-1	NA	CASSPVGTYNEQFF	TGTGCCAGCTCACCAGTCGGGACTTACAATGAGCAGTTCTTC
TRBV29-1	NA	TRBJ1-5	NA	CSAEDNQPQHF	TGCAGCGCCGAGGACAATCAGCCCCAGCATTTT
TRBV28	NA	TRBJ2-5	NA	CASSRGDLETQYF	TGTGCCAGCAGTAGGGGGGATTTGGAGACCCAGTACTTC
TRBV19	NA	TRBJ2-7	once	CASSVRDNSHEQYF	TGTGCCAGTAGTGTCCGGGACAATAGCCACGAGCAGTACTTC
TRBV30	NA	TRBJ2-7	NA	CAWAGGGYEQYF	TGTGCCTGGGCGGGTGGCGGATACGAGCAGTACTTC
TRBV6-5	NA	TRBJ1-2	NA	CASSYFREAYGYTF	TGTGCCAGCAGTTACTTTCGGGAAGCCTATGGCTACACCTTC
TRBV7-3	TRBD1	TRBJ2-5	once	CASRTGGRAETQYF	TGTGCCAGCAGGACAGGGGGCAGAGCGGAGACCCAGTACTTC